This T cell receptor (beta chain) was captured in a study of shared clonotypes between healthy human individuals. Study outcomes and limitations: A reduction in generation probabilities was seen for non-shared clonotypes relative to those shared by all four donors.

In the authors' workflow: Filtering differed for immunoSEQ, which gave only junction sequences without quality scores. Method: immunoSEQ multiplex PCR; TCRdb's copy keeps in-frame clones and lacks some. The DNA was the basis for D and trimming; V, J and clone size are from that table. The data hold 2 million to 2.5 million clones, with approximately 90% observed a single time. Regarding this clone: Its antigen is unknown.

There were no recent acute infections or vaccinations among the donors, who were healthy HIV-negative adults. In the CD4+ fraction, cells were divided into CD45RA+ naive and CD45RA-negative memory subsets. The sequenced material came from naive CD4+ T cells from PBMCs. The sample's subset: CD45RA+ positively selected. This clonotype was sampled from a man younger than 35 in good health. Some clones in this sample may be carry-over from other donors' samples.

The CDR3 loop is CSVESGRAPETQYF. CDR3 nucleotide sequence: TGCAGCGTTGAGAGCGGGAGGGCCCCAGAGACCCAGTACTTC. The genes are TRBV29-1 and TRBJ2-5; 10 nucleotides align to TRBD2. The CDR3 is 14 amino acids. Germline-derived CDR1 and CDR2 are SQVTM and ANQGSEA. V was pared by 3 bases and J by 4 bases, with 5 bases of the junction left unmatched.